Listed here are 12 T cell receptor beta chains from one sample, sequenced in a study of T cell repertoires in cytomegalovirus infection. TCRdb recomputed calls from the reads with MiXCR, one row per CDR3 protein. The data show approximately 180,000 distinct CDR3 sequences, roughly a sixth seen once. Sequencing used CD8+ T cells from PBMCs. These receptors originate from a human donor in good health (CMV status not recorded). Some clones in this sample may be carry-over from other donors' samples.

The rearrangement uses TRBV7-8 and TRBJ2-2, with TRBD2 as a possible D gene (5 bases). Germline V lookup: CDR1 SGHVS, CDR2 FQNEAQ. The CDR3 totals 16 residues. Trimming removed 3 bases from V and 2 bases from J, with 13 bases in between. The DNA for the CDR3 is TGTGCCAGCAGCTTGGGGAGACACGTTAACACCGGGGAGCTGTTTTTT. This codes for CASSLGRHVNTGELFF.

This clonotype was detected ten times or more. The chain links TRBV7-9 to TRBJ1-1; the D gene is possibly TRBD1 (5 bases). CDR3 size: 16 residues. With 1 base removed from V and 0 bases from J, the gap between germline ends came to 12 bases. Germline V gives CDR1 SEHNR, CDR2 FQNEAQ (reference sequence). CDR3 DNA sequence: TGTGCCAGCAGCTTAGAGGGACCCGTCATGAACACTGAAGCTTTCTTT. This gives the protein CASSLEGPVMNTEAFF.

The J gene is TRBJ1-5, the V gene TRBV6-6; no definite D call. The germline CDR1 and CDR2 sequences are MNHNY and SVGAGI (reference sequence). The CDR3 loop spans 14 amino acids. V gave up 6 bases and J gave up 3 bases, with 12 bases separating them. Here the CDR3 DNA reads TGTGCCAGCAGACACACTCCGGCCAATCAGCCCCAGCATTTT. The encoded protein is CASRHTPANQPQHF.

This sequence joins TRBV7-2 and TRBJ1-2; tentatively, D is TRBD1 (6 bases). Trimming left V 3 bases short and J 6 bases short, with 11 bases between. Germline-derived CDR1 and CDR2 are SGHTA and FQGNSA. The CDR3 sequence is 13 residues long. This CDR3 is CASSFSGVNGYTF. The DNA for the CDR3 is TGTGCCAGCAGCTTTTCAGGGGTAAATGGCTACACCTTC.

V gene TRBV14 combines with J gene TRBJ2-7, with unresolved D. The CDR3 contains 12 residues. Germline V lookup: CDR1 SGHDN, CDR2 FVKESK. Trimming removed 0 bases at V and 3 bases at J, with 3 bases between. Here the CDR3 DNA reads TGTGCCAGCAGCCAAGAGTTCTACGAGCAGTACTTC. It encodes CASSQEFYEQYF.

CDR3 sequence reads: CASSYARMNTEAFF. The CDR3 coding sequence is TGTGCCAGCAGCTATGCCAGAATGAACACTGAAGCTTTCTTT. The rearrangement joins TRBV6-2 or TRBV6-3 to TRBJ1-1; no reliable D call. Germline loops: CDR1 MNHEY, CDR2 SVGEGT. The CDR3 has 14 amino acids. Trimming removed 6 bases from V and 0 bases from J, with 11 bases in between.

To note about this clonotype: Given a much more abundant clone one base away, this may be a read error. The chain has TRBV7-8 and TRBJ1-5, with TRBD1 identical over 7 bases. The germline V gene encodes CDR1 SGHVS and CDR2 FQNEAQ. CDR3 length: 15 amino acids. The CDR3 sequence: CDSSSDRVDNQPQHF. The CDR3 DNA reads as TGTGACAGCAGCTCCGACAGGGTGGACAATCAGCCCCAGCATTTT.

This clonotype was seen only a few times. V gene TRBV6-2 or TRBV6-3 combines with J gene TRBJ2-7, with TRBD1 identical over 7 bases. With V trimmed by 6 bases and J by 4 bases, 6 bases remained unmatched. There are 13 residues in the CDR3. The germline V gene has CDR1 MNHEY and CDR2 SVGEGT. CDR3 sequence (DNA): TGTGCCAGCAGCGGAGACAGGGTGTACGAGCAGTACTTC. The encoded protein is CASSGDRVYEQYF.

V usage is TRBV7-9 and J usage is TRBJ2-7; D possibly corresponds to TRBD1 (6 bases). CDR3 length: 14 residues. Trimming cost V 1 base and J 6 bases, with 13 bases left between them. Germline V gene sequence: CDR1 SEHNR, CDR2 FQNEAQ (reference sequence). CDR3 DNA: TGTGCCAGCAGCTTAGTTCAGGGGAATGTCGAGCAGTACTTC. It translates to CASSLVQGNVEQYF.

The chain combines TRBV25-1 with TRBJ2-1; TRBD1 matches 7 bases. Per germline, CDR1 MGHDK and CDR2 SYGVNS. The CDR3 sequence is 14 residues long. V shed 5 bases and J 5 bases; nucleotides not matched to a gene: 6. The CDR3 is CASSLTGIHNEQFF. For the CDR3, the DNA is TGTGCCAGCAGTTTGACAGGGATCCACAATGAGCAGTTCTTC.

V and J are TRBV7-2 and TRBJ1-6; D unresolved. Germline V gene data show CDR1 as SGHTA and CDR2 as FQGNSA. This CDR3 is 15 amino acids long. V lost 1 base, J lost 6 bases, and 10 bases lay in between. CDR3 residues: CASSLEAAFNSPLHF. CDR3 sequence (DNA): TGTGCCAGCAGCTTAGAGGCGGCTTTTAATTCACCCCTCCACTTT.

The rearrangement uses TRBV7-2 and TRBJ2-3; TRBD2 might be the D (7 bases). Per germline, CDR1 SGHTA and CDR2 FQGNSA. The CDR3 consists of 13 residues. V lost 5 bases and J lost 10, with 16 bases in between. This chain's CDR3 is CASSPPGGRAQYF. In DNA form, the CDR3 reads TGTGCCAGCAGCCCGCCGGGGGGCCGCGCGCAGTATTTT.